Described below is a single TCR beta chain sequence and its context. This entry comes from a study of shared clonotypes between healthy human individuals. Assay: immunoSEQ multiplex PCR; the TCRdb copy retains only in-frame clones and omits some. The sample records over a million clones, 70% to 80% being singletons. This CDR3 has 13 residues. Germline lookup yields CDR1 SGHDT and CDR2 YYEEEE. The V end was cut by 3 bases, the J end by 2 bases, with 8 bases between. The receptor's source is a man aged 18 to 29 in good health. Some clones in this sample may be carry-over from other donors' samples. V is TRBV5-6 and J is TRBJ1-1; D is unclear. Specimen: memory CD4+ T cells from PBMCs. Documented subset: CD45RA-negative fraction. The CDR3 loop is CASSWQTNTEAFF. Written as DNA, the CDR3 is TGTGCCAGCAGCTGGCAGACTAACACTGAAGCTTTCTTT.